The source of this T cell receptor (beta chain) is a study of T cells in Graves' hyperthyroidism and ophthalmopathy. General study results and limits: Separating ophthalmopathy from stable hyperthyroidism was achieved by a 13 V-J model. Researchers found most expanded thyroid clonotypes above 0.001 in blood as well.

This CDR3 spans 16 amino acids. The V end lost 5 bases, the J end lost 1 base, and 17 bases lay between the germline ends. CDR1 and CDR2 (germline): LNHDA, SQIVND (reference sequence). Using RNA transcripts as the source, TCR beta CDR3 regions were amplified. During a first-round RT-PCR of the TCR CDR3, the HTBI primer set was used. TCRdb ran MiXCR on the multiplex PCR reads and lists one entry per CDR3 protein. There are 650,000 to 850,000 distinct CDR3 sequences in the sample; about 19% occur only once, and over 15% lies in the top ten. With regard to this clonotype: Its antigen is unknown.

Orbital computed tomography, thyroid ultrasound, serum thyroxine and TRAb, and clinical symptoms together informed the diagnoses. The clonotype was recovered from a woman aged 45 to 65 with Graves' hyperthyroidism that later progressed to Graves' ophthalmopathy. The material sequenced was blood. This sequence joins TRBV19 and TRBJ2-5, with a tentative D call TRBD1 (6 bases). This CDR3 is CASSHFDRTAQETQYF. As DNA, the CDR3 is TGTGCCAGTAGTCATTTTGACAGGACAGCCCAAGAGACCCAGTACTTC.